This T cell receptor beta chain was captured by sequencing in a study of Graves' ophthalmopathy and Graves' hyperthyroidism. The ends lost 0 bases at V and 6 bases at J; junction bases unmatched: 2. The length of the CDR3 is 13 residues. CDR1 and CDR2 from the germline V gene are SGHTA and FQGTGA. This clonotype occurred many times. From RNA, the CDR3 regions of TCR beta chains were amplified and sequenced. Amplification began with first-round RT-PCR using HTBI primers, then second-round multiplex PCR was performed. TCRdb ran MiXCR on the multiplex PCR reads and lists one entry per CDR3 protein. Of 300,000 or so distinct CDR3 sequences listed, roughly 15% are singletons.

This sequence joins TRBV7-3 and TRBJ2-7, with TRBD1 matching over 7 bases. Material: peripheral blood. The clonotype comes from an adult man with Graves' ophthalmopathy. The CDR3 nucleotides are TGTGCCAGCAGCTTAACAGACAGGGCCGAGCAGTACTTC. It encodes CASSLTDRAEQYF.